The T cell receptor beta chain under discussion was sequenced for a study of shared clonotypes between healthy human individuals (dated by TCRdb to 2020 to 2022). Context from the whole study: A few men and a couple of women, aged 18 to 49 years, made up the cohort. Per donor, three plates each were used for CD4 naive and CD4 memory, two for CD8 naive, and one for CD8 memory. To estimate repertoire size and how much clonotype sharing occurs between individuals, the study deeply sequenced the blood TCR repertoires of about five healthy adults. To increase sequencing depth and limit assay-specific biases, different laboratories used diverse techniques to prepare libraries and sequence TCR repertoires. Each donor's leukapheresis produced roughly between about 0.9 and 9.5 billion PBMCs. Overall study outcomes, separate from this receptor: Incomplete sequencing was indicated by rarefaction of sorted-subset datasets, despite the large sequencing depth. Compared with non-shared clonotypes, the clonotypes found in all four sorted-subset donors had higher generation probabilities. Based on pairwise subsampling, the degree of clonotype sharing among donors was expected to be affected by sequencing depth. Only blood was sampled, and tissue TCR repertoires likely differ from those in blood. Across a handful of donors, approximately 5% of naive CD4, approximately 3.6% of naive CD8, approximately 2.5% of memory CD4, and about 0.44% of memory CD8 clonotypes were shared. Because the study included a small number of donors, the genetic and exposure-history diversity represented was limited. Naive subsets generally had larger estimated clonotype richness than memory subsets did.

The donors were healthy, HIV-negative adults who had no recently reported acute infections or vaccinations. Every donor was a Caucasian adult residing in Nashville, Tennessee, USA. Magnetic negative selection was used to enrich CD4+ T cells, after which naive cells were positively selected on CD45RA and the negative fraction became the memory subset. After blood collection by leukapheresis, PBMCs were isolated using Ficoll-Histopaque density gradient centrifugation and then cryopreserved in the vapor phase of liquid nitrogen. Analytical flow cytometry was used to check the purity and quantity of every magnetically sorted T cell population. From each sorted fraction, genomic DNA was isolated and quantified by UV absorbance on a Nanodrop 2000c. According to the germline V gene, CDR1 reads SGHRS and CDR2 reads YFSETQ. From its cysteine to its phenylalanine, the CDR3 spans 16 amino acids. The CDR3 DNA has 48 bases and is translated from base 1. Clipping removes 0 bases from V and 5 bases from J, with 3 as the unmatched junction base count.

As concerns this clone: The antigen it binds to is not known. Base qualities are not recorded, but no much larger clone differs from it by a single base. Distinct nucleotide sequences in the sample also encode this CDR3.

Using the deep immunoSEQ assay, TCR CDR3 regions were amplified from genomic DNA by multiplex PCR. For each cell subset, the extracted genomic DNA was distributed evenly across all wells of several immunoSEQ 96-well plates, and each plate served as one replicate. For sorted subsets, 200 to 250 ng of genomic DNA, equivalent to 25,000 to 35,000 T cell genomes, went into each replicate PCR. Purified libraries were measured with a Qubit 3.0 fluorometer, size-checked on a Bioanalyzer 2100, and measured again with the KAPA Library Quantification kit. A separate single-read 150-cycle Illumina NextSeq 550 flow cell was used to sequence each immunoSEQ 96-well plate. The study's processing was this. Because only junctional sequences without quality scores were contained in the immunoSEQ output, filtering matching that applied to full-length reads could not be performed. Sequences were annotated with PyIR, a Python wrapper for IgBLAST v1.9, and V/J genes and CDR3 were assigned using IMGT germline references. Reads were removed for weak V/J assignments (E-value above 1e-6), missing CDR3, stop codons, out-of-frame junctions, or ambiguous translated residues. V3J clonotypes were defined by identical inferred V gene, J gene, and CDR3 amino acid sequence. Percentage overlap between repertoires was computed as shared unique clonotypes divided by the size of the smaller repertoire. RTK rarefaction, the Chao1 estimator, and Recon v2.1 estimates of unobserved clonotypes were used to assess repertoire richness. OLGA was used to compute generation probabilities for all TCRbeta clonotypes that the gDNA method yielded from a handful of donors. In its TCRdb copy, this immuneACCESS table keeps in-frame sequences only and misses some clones. Where compared with another copy, unresolved V genes explain less than half of these, and the others have no known cause. That table gives V, J and clone size, and the DNA gave D and trimming. This sample lists about 1 million clones; about three quarters were detected once. About 1.4% of the sample goes to the ten largest clones.

Sequencing used memory CD4+ T cells sorted from blood. Explained via the paper, the cell subset or site label denotes: CD45RA-negative fraction. The sequence was collected from a man aged 18 to 29 in good health. The rearranged chain carries TRBV5-1 and TRBJ2-5; 14 central bases correspond to TRBD2. The DNA sequence is given as TGCGCCAGCAGCTTGGCCGGACTAGCGGGGGGTGAGACCCAGTACTTC. Its amino acids are CASSLAGLAGGETQYF.